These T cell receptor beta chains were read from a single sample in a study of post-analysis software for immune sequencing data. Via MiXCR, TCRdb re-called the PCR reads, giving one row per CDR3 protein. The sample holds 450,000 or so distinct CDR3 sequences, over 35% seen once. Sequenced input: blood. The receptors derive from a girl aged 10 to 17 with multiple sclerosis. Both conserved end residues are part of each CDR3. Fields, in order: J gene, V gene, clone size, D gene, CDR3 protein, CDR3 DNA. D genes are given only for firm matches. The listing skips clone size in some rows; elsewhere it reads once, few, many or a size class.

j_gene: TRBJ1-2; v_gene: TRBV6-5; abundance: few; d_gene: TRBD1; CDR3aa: CASSSTGQVGYTF; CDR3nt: TGTGCCAGCAGCTCTACCGGACAGGTTGGCTACACCTTC
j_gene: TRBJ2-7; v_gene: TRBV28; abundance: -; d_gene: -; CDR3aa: CASSPFGGQYEQYF; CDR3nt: TGTGCCAGCAGCCCTTTTGGCGGGCAGTACGAGCAGTACTTC
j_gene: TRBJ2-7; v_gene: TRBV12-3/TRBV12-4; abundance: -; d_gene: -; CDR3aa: CASSLGGGWTYEQYF; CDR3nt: TGTGCCAGCAGTCTGGGGGGGGGCTGGACGTACGAGCAGTACTTC
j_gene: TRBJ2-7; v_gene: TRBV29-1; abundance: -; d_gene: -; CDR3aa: CSVDYSSSGEQYF; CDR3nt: TGCAGCGTTGATTACTCCTCCTCGGGAGAGCAGTACTTC
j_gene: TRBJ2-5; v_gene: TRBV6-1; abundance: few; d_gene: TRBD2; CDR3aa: CASSESLAGTETQYF; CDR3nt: TGTGCCAGCAGTGAATCGCTAGCGGGAACGGAGACCCAGTACTTC
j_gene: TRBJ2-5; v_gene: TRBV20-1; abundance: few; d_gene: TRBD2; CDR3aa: CSAEPGTSEAQYF; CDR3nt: TGCAGTGCGGAACCAGGGACTAGTGAGGCCCAGTACTTC
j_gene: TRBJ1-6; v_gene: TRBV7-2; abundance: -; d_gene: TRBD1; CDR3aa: CASSMGTENYNSPLHF; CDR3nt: TGTGCCAGCAGCATGGGGACAGAAAACTATAATTCACCCCTCCACTTT
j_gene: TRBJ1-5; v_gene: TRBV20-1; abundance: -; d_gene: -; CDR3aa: CSARPDKSNQPQHF; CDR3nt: TGCAGTGCTAGACCGGACAAAAGCAATCAGCCCCAGCATTTT
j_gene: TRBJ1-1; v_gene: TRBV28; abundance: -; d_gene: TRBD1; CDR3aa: CASSHGGTVEAFF; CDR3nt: TGTGCCAGCAGTCACGGCGGGACAGTTGAAGCTTTCTTT
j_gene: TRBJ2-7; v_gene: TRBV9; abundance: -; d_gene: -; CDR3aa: CASSVNPRAVPYEQYF; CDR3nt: TGTGCCAGCAGCGTAAATCCGAGGGCCGTACCCTACGAGCAGTACTTC
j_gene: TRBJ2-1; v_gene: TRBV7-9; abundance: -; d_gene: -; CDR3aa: CASSFGANEQFF; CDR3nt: TGTGCCAGCAGCTTCGGGGCGAATGAGCAGTTCTTC
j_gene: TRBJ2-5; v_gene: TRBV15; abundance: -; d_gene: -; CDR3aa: CATSRDKGETQYF; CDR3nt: TGTGCCACCAGCAGAGATAAGGGAGAGACCCAGTACTTC
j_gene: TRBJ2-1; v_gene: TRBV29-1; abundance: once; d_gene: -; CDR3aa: CSVESPSFGPAGNEQFF; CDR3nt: TGCAGCGTAGAAAGCCCGTCTTTCGGCCCGGCGGGCAATGAGCAGTTCTTC
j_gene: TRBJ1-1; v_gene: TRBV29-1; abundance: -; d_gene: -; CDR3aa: CSVGVGDEAFF; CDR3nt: TGCAGCGTTGGTGTGGGGGATGAAGCTTTCTTT
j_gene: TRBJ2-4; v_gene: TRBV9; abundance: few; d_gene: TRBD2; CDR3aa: CASSVELAGVNIQYF; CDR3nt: TGTGCCAGCAGCGTAGAGCTAGCGGGAGTAAACATTCAGTACTTC
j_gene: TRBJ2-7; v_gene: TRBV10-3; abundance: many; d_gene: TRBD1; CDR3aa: CAISGGQVDSYEQYF; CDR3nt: TGTGCCATCAGTGGGGGACAGGTCGACTCCTACGAGCAGTACTTC
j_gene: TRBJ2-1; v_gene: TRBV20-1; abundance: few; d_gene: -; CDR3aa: CSANPGWYNEQFF; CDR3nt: TGCAGTGCTAACCCGGGGTGGTACAATGAGCAGTTCTTC
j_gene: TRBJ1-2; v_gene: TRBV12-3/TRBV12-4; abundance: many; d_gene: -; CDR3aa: CASSLGGGYGYTF; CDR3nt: TGTGCCAGCAGTTTGGGTGGTGGATATGGCTACACCTTC
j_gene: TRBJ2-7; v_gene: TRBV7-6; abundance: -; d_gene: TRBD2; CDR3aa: CASSSRTSGSEQYF; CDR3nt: TGTGCCAGCAGCTCCAGGACTAGCGGGAGCGAGCAGTACTTC
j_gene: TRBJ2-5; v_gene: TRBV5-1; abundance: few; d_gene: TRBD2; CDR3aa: CASSLAPSGSGETQYF; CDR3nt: TGCGCCAGCAGCTTGGCTCCTAGCGGGAGCGGGGAGACCCAGTACTTC
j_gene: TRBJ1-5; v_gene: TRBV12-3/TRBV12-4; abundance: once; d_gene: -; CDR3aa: CASSAGIQPQHF; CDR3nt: TGTGCCAGCAGTGCCGGTATCCAGCCCCAGCATTTT
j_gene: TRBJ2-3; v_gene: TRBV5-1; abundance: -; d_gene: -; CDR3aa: CASSRTEDLTDTQYF; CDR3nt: TGCGCCAGCAGCAGGACGGAGGACCTCACAGATACGCAGTATTTT
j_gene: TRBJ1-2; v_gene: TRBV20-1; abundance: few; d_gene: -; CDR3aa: CSASPPGGYGYTF; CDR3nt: TGCAGTGCTAGCCCGCCGGGTGGCTATGGCTACACCTTC
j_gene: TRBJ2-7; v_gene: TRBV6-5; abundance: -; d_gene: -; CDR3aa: CAGTPGTSLYEQYF; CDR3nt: TGTGCCGGCACCCCTGGCACATCCCTGTACGAGCAGTACTTC
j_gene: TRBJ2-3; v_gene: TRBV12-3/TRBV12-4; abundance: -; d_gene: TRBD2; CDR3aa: CASSFLASGRLYF; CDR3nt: TGTGCCAGCAGTTTCCTAGCTAGCGGGAGACTGTATTTT
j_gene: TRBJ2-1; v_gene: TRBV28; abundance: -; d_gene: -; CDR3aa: CASSRGWAGLNRDEQFF; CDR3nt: TGTGCCAGCAGCAGGGGGTGGGCGGGACTGAATAGGGATGAGCAGTTCTTC
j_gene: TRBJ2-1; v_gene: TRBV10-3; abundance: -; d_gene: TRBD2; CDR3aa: CAISELAGEYNEQFF; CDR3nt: TGTGCCATCAGTGAACTAGCGGGAGAGTACAATGAGCAGTTCTTC
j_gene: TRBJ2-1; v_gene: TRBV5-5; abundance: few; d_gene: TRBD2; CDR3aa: CASSSGTSGGLDEQFF; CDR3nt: TGTGCCAGCAGCTCAGGGACTAGCGGGGGCTTGGATGAGCAGTTCTTC
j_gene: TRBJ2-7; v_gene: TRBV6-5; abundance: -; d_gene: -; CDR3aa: CASSYNRPNYEQYF; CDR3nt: TGTGCCAGCAGTTATAACAGACCGAACTACGAGCAGTACTTC
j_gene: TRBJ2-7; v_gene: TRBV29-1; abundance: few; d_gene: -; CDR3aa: CSVEKNSYEQYF; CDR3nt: TGCAGCGTTGAAAAAAACAGCTACGAGCAGTACTTC
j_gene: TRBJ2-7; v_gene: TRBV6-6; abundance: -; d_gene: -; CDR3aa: CASSYSLRCDEQYF; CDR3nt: TGTGCCAGCAGTTACTCGCTTCGGTGTGACGAGCAGTACTTC
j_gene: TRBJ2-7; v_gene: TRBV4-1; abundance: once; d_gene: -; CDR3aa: CASSQSWTATSYEQYF; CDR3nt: TGCGCCAGCAGCCAATCGTGGACCGCTACCTCCTACGAGCAGTACTTC
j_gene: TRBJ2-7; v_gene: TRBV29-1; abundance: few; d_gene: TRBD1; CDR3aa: CSVEVGTGSSYEQYF; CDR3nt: TGCAGCGTTGAAGTAGGGACAGGGAGTTCCTACGAGCAGTACTTC
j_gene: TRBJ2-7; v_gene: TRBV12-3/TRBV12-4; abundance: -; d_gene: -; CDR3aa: CASRLTELPYEQYF; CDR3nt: TGTGCCAGCAGGTTGACAGAGCTCCCCTACGAGCAGTACTTC
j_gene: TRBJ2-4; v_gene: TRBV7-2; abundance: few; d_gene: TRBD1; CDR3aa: CASSLDPTGGRIQYF; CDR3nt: TGTGCCAGCAGCTTAGACCCGACAGGGGGACGCATTCAGTACTTT
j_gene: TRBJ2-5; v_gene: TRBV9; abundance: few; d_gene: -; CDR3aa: CASSVAGGTKETQYF; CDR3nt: TGTGCCAGCAGCGTAGCGGGCGGGACCAAAGAGACCCAGTACTTC
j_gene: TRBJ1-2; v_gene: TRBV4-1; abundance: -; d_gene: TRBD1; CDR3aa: CASSLPGQGYYGYTF; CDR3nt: TGCGCCAGCAGCCTCCCGGGACAGGGCTACTATGGCTACACCTTC
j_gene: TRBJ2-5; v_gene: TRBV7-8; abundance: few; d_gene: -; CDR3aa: CASSLEEEETQYF; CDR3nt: TGTGCCAGCAGCTTAGAAGAGGAAGAGACCCAGTACTTC
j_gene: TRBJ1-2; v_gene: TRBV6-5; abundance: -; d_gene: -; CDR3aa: CASSQAGLPNYGYTF; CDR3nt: TGTGCCAGCAGTCAGGCAGGGCTCCCTAACTATGGCTACACCTTC
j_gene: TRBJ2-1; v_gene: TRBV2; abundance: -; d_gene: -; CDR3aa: CASSEDLAEDNEQFF; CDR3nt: TGTGCCAGCAGTGAAGATCTAGCTGAGGACAATGAGCAGTTCTTC
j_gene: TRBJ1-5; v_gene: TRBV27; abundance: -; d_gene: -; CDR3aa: CASSGSGGNQPQHF; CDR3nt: TGTGCCAGCAGTGGCTCGGGGGGCAATCAGCCCCAGCATTTT
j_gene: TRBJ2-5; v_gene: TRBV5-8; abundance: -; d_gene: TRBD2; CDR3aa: CASSSKTGLAGGVTQYF; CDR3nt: TGTGCCAGCAGCTCCAAAACCGGACTAGCGGGAGGGGTGACCCAGTACTTC
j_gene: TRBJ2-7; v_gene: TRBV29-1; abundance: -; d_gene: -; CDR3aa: CSVLAHEQYF; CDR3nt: TGCAGCGTTCTGGCCCACGAGCAGTACTTC
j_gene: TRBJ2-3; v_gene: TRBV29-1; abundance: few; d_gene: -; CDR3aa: CSADGEWGRVDTQYF; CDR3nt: TGCAGCGCCGACGGGGAGTGGGGGAGAGTGGATACGCAGTATTTT
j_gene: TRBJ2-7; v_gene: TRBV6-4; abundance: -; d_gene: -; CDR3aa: CASSRSPLYEQYF; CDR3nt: TGTGCCAGCAGCCGTAGTCCCCTCTACGAGCAGTACTTC
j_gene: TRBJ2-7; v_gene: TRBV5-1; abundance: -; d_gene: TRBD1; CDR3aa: CASSLAGTAFGQYF; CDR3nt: TGCGCCAGCAGCTTGGCAGGGACAGCTTTTGGGCAGTACTTC
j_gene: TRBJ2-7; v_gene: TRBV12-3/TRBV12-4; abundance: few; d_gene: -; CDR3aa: CASSMLQRGEQYF; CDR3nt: TGTGCCAGCAGTATGCTGCAGAGAGGCGAGCAGTACTTC
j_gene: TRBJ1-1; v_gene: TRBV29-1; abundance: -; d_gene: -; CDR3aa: CSVSGAEAFF; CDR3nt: TGCAGCGTTTCGGGGGCTGAAGCTTTCTTT
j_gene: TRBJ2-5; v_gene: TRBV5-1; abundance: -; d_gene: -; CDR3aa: CASSPSIGAEEQYF; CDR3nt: TGCGCCAGCAGCCCAAGCATAGGAGCGGAGGAGCAGTACTTC
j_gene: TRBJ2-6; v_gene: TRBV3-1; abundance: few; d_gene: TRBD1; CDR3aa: CASSQLDRGAGANVLTF; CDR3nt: TGTGCCAGCAGCCAGTTGGACAGGGGTGCAGGGGCCAACGTCCTGACTTTC
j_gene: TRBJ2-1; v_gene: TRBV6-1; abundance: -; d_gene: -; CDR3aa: CASSEFTFNEQFF; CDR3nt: TGTGCCAGCAGTGAATTCACTTTCAATGAGCAGTTCTTC
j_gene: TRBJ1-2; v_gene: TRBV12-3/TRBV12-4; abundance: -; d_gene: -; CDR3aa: CAGSFSGNYGYTF; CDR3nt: TGTGCTGGCAGTTTCTCGGGAAACTATGGCTACACCTTC
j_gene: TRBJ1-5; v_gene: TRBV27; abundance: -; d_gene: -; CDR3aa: CASSFAGAFQPQHF; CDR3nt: TGTGCCAGCAGTTTCGCCGGAGCCTTTCAGCCCCAGCATTTT
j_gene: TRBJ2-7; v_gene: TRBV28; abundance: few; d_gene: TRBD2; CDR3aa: CASRLAEASYEQYF; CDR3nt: TGTGCCAGCCGACTAGCGGAGGCCTCCTACGAGCAGTACTTC
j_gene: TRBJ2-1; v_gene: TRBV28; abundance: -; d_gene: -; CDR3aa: CASNIVHEQFF; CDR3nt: TGTGCCAGCAATATAGTCCATGAGCAGTTCTTC
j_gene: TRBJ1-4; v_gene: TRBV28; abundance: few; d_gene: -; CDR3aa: CASSLNPRHHSTNEKLFF; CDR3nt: TGTGCCAGCAGTCTAAACCCTCGACACCATTCAACTAATGAAAAACTGTTTTTT
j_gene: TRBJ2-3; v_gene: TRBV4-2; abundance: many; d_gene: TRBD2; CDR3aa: CASSQGARERQYF; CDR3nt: TGTGCCAGCAGCCAAGGTGCGCGGGAGAGGCAGTATTTT
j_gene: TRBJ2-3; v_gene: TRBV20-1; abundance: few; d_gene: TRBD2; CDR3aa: CSAGRGTSGKDTQYF; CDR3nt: TGCAGTGCTGGGAGGGGGACTAGCGGGAAGGATACGCAGTATTTT
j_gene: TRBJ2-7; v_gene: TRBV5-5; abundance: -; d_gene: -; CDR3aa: CASSSRLQSYNEQYF; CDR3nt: TGTGCCAGCAGCTCCCGCTTACAGTCCTACAATGAGCAGTACTTC
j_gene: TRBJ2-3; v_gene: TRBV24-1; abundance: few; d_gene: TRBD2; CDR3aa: CATSDASGRGDTQYF; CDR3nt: TGTGCCACCAGTGATGCTAGCGGGAGAGGAGATACGCAGTATTTT